Given below is one T cell receptor beta chain in context. Its target is unknown. Germline-derived CDR1 and CDR2 are SGHVS and FQNEAQ. V gave up 5 bases and J gave up 4 bases, with 19 bases separating them. The CDR3 is made up of 16 amino acids. The data originate from a study of blood T cells in healthy people across ages. Overall study results and limits: Diversity of TCR beta per million T cells declined in a roughly linear way with age. With unsorted PBMCs, a conclusive comparison of naive versus antigen-experienced cells was not possible.

Primers used in a second PCR of about 7 to 12 cycles were a sample-barcoded 5' primer and a J-beta primer mix. TCRdb processed the 5' RACE reads anew with MiXCR; each CDR3 protein has one entry. The sample contains about 780,000 distinct CDR3 sequences, more than 35% of which appear only once. The clonotype was recovered from a man at least 80 years old in good health. The source material was blood. The rearrangement uses TRBV7-8 and TRBJ2-3; D is possibly TRBD1 (5 bases). The CDR3 DNA follows: TGTGCCAGCAGCCCATTGTCAGGGCGTGTGGCAGATACGCAGTATTTT. Its protein product is CASSPLSGRVADTQYF.